A single TCR beta chain is shown here with its context. What it binds is not known. The sample is drawn from a study of cytomegalovirus exposure and HLA in healthy donors. Primers: 60 Vbeta forward and 13 Jbeta reverse. The data were produced by immunoSEQ multiplex PCR, yet TCRdb's version contains in-frame clones alone and is incomplete. Of about 190,000 clones in the sample, roughly three quarters are singletons; the top ten hold approximately 1.5%. Germline lookup yields CDR1 SNHLY and CDR2 FYNNEI. V lost 5 bases and J lost 6; bases outside the gene matches: 8. CDR3 size: 14 residues. Study findings and constraints: Other equally common chains were less clonally expanded than HLA-associated TCR beta chains, a later analysis showed. Earlier analysis yielded a pattern in which most TCR beta V segments were productive about 90% or about 30% of the time.

The rearrangement joins TRBV2 to TRBJ2-7; TRBD1 agrees at 9 bases. Sample: PBMCs. The receptor's source is a woman between 18 and 29 years old in good health and CMV-seronegative. For the CDR3, the DNA is TGTGCCAGCAGTCCGGGACAGGGAAGGATCGAGCAGTACTTC. It codes for CASSPGQGRIEQYF.